This T cell receptor (beta chain) was recovered during a study of T cell responses to AZD1222 COVID-19 vaccine. Study information: Pooled in the analysis were second doses at about 4 or about 12 weeks. Study outcomes and limitations: In a largely white British group with more females than males, clonal diversity was possibly underestimated. None of the repertoires were sampled until the peak T cell response had passed.

Details on this clone: Its specificity is not known.

Deletions cut 5 bases from V and 4 bases from J, with 8 bases between. From germline, CDR1 is SEHNR and CDR2 FQNEAQ (reference sequence). This CDR3 is built from 12 residues. The protocol was immunoSEQ multiplex PCR, while the TCRdb copy is restricted to in-frame clones and leaves out a portion. This sample has about 140,000 clones, with roughly 90% found just once. The sequenced sample was peripheral blood, obtained on day 0 of AZD1222 vaccination. This clonotype originated in an adult in good health. The chain couples TRBV7-9 to TRBJ1-2; no definite D call. The CDR3 bases are TGTGCCAGCAGCCGGGGTTCCTATGGCTACACCTTC. Encoded protein: CASSRGSYGYTF.